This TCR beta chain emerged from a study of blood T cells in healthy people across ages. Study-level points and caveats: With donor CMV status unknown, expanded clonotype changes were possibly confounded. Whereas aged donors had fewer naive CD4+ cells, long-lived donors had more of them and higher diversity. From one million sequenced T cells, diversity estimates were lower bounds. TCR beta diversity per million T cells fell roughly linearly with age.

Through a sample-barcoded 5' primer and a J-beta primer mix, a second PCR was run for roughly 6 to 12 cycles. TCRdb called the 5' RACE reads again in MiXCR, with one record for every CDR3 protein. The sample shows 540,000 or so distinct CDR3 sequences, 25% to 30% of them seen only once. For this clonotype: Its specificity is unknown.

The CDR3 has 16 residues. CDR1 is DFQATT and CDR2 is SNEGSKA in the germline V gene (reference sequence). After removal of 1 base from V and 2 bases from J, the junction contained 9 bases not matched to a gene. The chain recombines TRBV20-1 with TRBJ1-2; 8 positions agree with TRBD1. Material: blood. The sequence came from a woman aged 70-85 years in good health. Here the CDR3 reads CSARGLRTGRNYGYTF. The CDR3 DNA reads TGCAGTGCTAGAGGCCTTAGGACAGGGAGGAACTATGGCTACACCTTC.